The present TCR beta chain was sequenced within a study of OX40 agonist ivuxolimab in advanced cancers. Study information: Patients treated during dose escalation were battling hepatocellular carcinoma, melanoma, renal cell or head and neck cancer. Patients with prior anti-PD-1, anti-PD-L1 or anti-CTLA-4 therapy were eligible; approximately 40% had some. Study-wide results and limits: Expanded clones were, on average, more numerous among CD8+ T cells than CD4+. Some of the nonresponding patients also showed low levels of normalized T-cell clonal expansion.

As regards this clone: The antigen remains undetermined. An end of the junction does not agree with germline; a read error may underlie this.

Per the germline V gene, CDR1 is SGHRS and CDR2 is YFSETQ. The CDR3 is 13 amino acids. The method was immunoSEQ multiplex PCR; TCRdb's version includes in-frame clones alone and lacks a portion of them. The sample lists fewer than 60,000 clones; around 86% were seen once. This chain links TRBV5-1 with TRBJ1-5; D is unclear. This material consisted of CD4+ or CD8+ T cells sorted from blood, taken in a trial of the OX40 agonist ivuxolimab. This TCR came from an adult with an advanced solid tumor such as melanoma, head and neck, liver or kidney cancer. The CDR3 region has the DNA TGCGCCACGTTACAGCCCTTTCTATCAGCCCCAGCATTT. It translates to CATLQPFLSAPAF.